The rows below give T cell receptor beta chains drawn from one sample of a study of CD8+ T cells in alopecia areata. Only in-frame clones appear in the TCRdb table, and some are missing; sequencing was by immunoSEQ multiplex PCR. This sample has 130,000 to 150,000 clones; 82% occur once, and the top ten carry 25%. The sequencing used CD8+ T cells sorted from blood, collected at week 4, from a patient treated with tofacitinib. The origin of the receptors is a human donor with alopecia areata. Each CDR3 is given with its conserved first and last residue.

V gene: TRBV4-2
CDR3 length: 16
CDR3 protein: CASSQELQGFSYEQYF

V gene: TRBV6-1
CDR3 length: 15
CDR3 protein: CASNWGLRGRTEQYF

V gene: TRBV4-2
CDR3 length: 15
CDR3 protein: CASSHPGQGNTEAFF

V gene: TRBV29-1
CDR3 length: 15
CDR3 protein: CSVEEGQVRGNEQFF

V gene: TRBV10-2
CDR3 length: 14
CDR3 protein: CASRDSSYNSPLHF

V gene: TRBV18
CDR3 length: 14
CDR3 protein: CASSRGQGEEKLFF

V gene: TRBV9
CDR3 length: 12
CDR3 protein: CASKALRDTQYF

V gene: TRBV27
CDR3 length: 14
CDR3 protein: CASSGLADQETQYF

V gene: TRBV21-1
CDR3 length: 16
CDR3 protein: CASSKGRGQLGEKLFF

V gene: TRBV4-1
CDR3 length: 15
CDR3 protein: CASSQRDKSYNEQFF

V gene: TRBV9
CDR3 length: 15
CDR3 protein: CASSVGQTNTGELFF

V gene: TRBV27
CDR3 length: 17
CDR3 protein: CASSPGAAGVTHNEQFF

V gene: TRBV5-1
CDR3 length: 16
CDR3 protein: CASSRSGGERTDTQYF

V gene: TRBV2
CDR3 length: 15
CDR3 protein: CASSELAGAENEQFF

V gene: TRBV4-2
CDR3 length: 16
CDR3 protein: CASSQEGASGVYEQYF

V gene: TRBV25-1
CDR3 length: 14
CDR3 protein: CASQEVGAGTEAFF

V gene: TRBV6-4
CDR3 length: 16
CDR3 protein: CASSALAGDNTGELFF

V gene: TRBV13
CDR3 length: 16
CDR3 protein: CASSPSLASNTGELFF

V gene: TRBV6-5
CDR3 length: 15
CDR3 protein: CASSPGPLSYNEQFF

V gene: TRBV2
CDR3 length: 13
CDR3 protein: CASNGRGPYEQYF

V gene: TRBV19
CDR3 length: 15
CDR3 protein: CASSTLAGNTGELFF

V gene: TRBV4-1
CDR3 length: 16
CDR3 protein: CASSHAGTGRVYGYTF

V gene: TRBV25-1
CDR3 length: 13
CDR3 protein: CASSLGQVTEAFF

V gene: TRBV29-1
CDR3 length: 11
CDR3 protein: CSGSPGDTRYF

V gene: TRBV5-1
CDR3 length: 14
CDR3 protein: CASTAPGEADTQYF

V gene: TRBV11-3
CDR3 length: 13
CDR3 protein: CASSSGGGGEQYF

V gene: TRBV6-1
CDR3 length: 15
CDR3 protein: CASSDQGREEETQYF

V gene: TRBV5-4
CDR3 length: 14
CDR3 protein: CASSSGQGEETQYF

V gene: TRBV29-1
CDR3 length: 13
CDR3 protein: CSVEDGDRAEAFF

V gene: TRBV30
CDR3 length: 11
CDR3 protein: CAWSPPGELFF

V gene: TRBV7-9
CDR3 length: 12
CDR3 protein: CASSLKQAAGTF

V gene: TRBV4-3
CDR3 length: 17
CDR3 protein: CASSQDGRAGGTDTQYF

V gene: TRBV6-5
CDR3 length: 14
CDR3 protein: CASRPGQVSYEQYF

V gene: TRBV7-9
CDR3 length: 15
CDR3 protein: CASSPDGDTHYEQYF

V gene: TRBV7-2
CDR3 length: 17
CDR3 protein: CASSLRQGYLGTGELFF

V gene: TRBV7-2
CDR3 length: 16
CDR3 protein: CASSLGLAGTYNEQFF

V gene: TRBV6-5
CDR3 length: 13
CDR3 protein: CASSLAGVDTQYF

V gene: TRBV7-9
CDR3 length: 14
CDR3 protein: CASSSGLFANTIYF

V gene: TRBV5-5
CDR3 length: 15
CDR3 protein: CASSYNGQGPYGYTF

V gene: TRBV7-9
CDR3 length: 13
CDR3 protein: CASSPLAGGELFF

V gene: TRBV7-2
CDR3 length: 18
CDR3 protein: CASSLGASGASSTDTQYF

V gene: TRBV29-1
CDR3 length: 13
CDR3 protein: CSVDLQGKGEQYF

V gene: TRBV11-2
CDR3 length: 10
CDR3 protein: CASSWDTQYF

V gene: TRBV7-2
CDR3 length: 11
CDR3 protein: CASSLDWEQFF

V gene: TRBV27
CDR3 length: 12
CDR3 protein: CASSFPGGEQYF

V gene: TRBV7-3
CDR3 length: 13
CDR3 protein: CASSAGVQETQYF

V gene: TRBV5-1
CDR3 length: 15
CDR3 protein: CASTPGTGGHNEQFF

V gene: TRBV7-2
CDR3 length: 16
CDR3 protein: CASRRLAGGGYNEQFF

V gene: TRBV19
CDR3 length: 12
CDR3 protein: CASSAPTYEQYF

V gene: TRBV6-5
CDR3 length: 16
CDR3 protein: CASSYLREHLYNEQFF

V gene: TRBV7-9
CDR3 length: 15
CDR3 protein: CASSFGAVSYNEQFF

V gene: TRBV7-9
CDR3 length: 14
CDR3 protein: CASSLGATVRVLTF

V gene: TRBV29-1
CDR3 length: 15
CDR3 protein: CSVRRELTPGDEQYF

V gene: TRBV27
CDR3 length: 12
CDR3 protein: CASSLSAGELFF

V gene: TRBV15
CDR3 length: 15
CDR3 protein: CATSDLWGREETQYF

V gene: TRBV7-9
CDR3 length: 15
CDR3 protein: CASSVRGGDQETQYF

V gene: TRBV4-2
CDR3 length: 16
CDR3 protein: CASSEGLASSYNEQFF